Following are 7 T cell receptor beta chains from one sample sequenced in a study of blood T cell repertoires in COVID-19. Assay used: immunoSEQ multiplex PCR; TCRdb lists only in-frame clones, some missing. This table holds about 200,000 clones, approximately 86% found once. Material for sequencing was PBMCs or T cells enriched from blood (not recorded which). These receptors came from a middle-aged woman with acute COVID-19.

The chain recombines TRBV7-9 with TRBJ2-1, with 13 bases matching TRBD2. The CDR3 is 15 amino acids. Looked up from germline, CDR1 is SEHNR and CDR2 is FQNEAQ (reference sequence). Unmatched junction bases numbered 5, after V lost 3 bases and J lost 9 bases. The CDR3 region has the DNA TGTGCCAGCAGCTTTGGACTAGCGGGAGAGGTTGAGCAGTTCTTC. Its translation: CASSFGLAGEVEQFF. Together with reference TRBV7-9 and TRBJ2-1, the CDR3 gives the full variable domain: DTGVSQNPRHKITKRGQNVTFRCDPISEHNRLYWYRQTLGQGPEFLTYFQNEAQLEKSRLLSDRFSAERPKGSFSTLEIQRTEQGDSAMYLCASSFGLAGEVEQFFGPGTRLTVL.

The V call is TRBV7-2, the J call TRBJ1-2; perhaps TRBD1 as D (6 bases). The V end lost 7 bases, the J end lost 2 bases, and 20 bases lay between the germline ends. CDR3 length equals 16 residues. Germline assignment: CDR1 SGHTA and CDR2 FQGNSA. The CDR3 protein is CASTTAWGRGNYGYTF. CDR3 nucleotide sequence: TGTGCCAGCACCACAGCTTGGGGGCGCGGGAACTATGGCTACACCTTC.

The rearrangement uses TRBV4-3 and TRBJ2-1; D is perhaps TRBD1 (5 bases). The CDR3 covers 15 residues. V lost 0 bases and J lost 4, with 10 bases in between. Germline CDR1 LGHNA, CDR2 YSLEER. In DNA form, the CDR3 reads TGCGCCAGCAGCCAAGACGGACAAACATACAATGAGCAGTTCTTC. Translated, it gives CASSQDGQTYNEQFF.

This chain links TRBV18 with TRBJ1-1; tentative D call: TRBD1 (5 bases). V lost 5 bases, J lost 0 bases, and 10 bases lay in between. This CDR3 has 14 amino acids. Germline loops: CDR1 KGHSH, CDR2 LQKENI. The CDR3 spells CASSSGIMNTEAFF. In DNA form, the CDR3 reads TGTGCCAGCTCATCAGGGATCATGAACACTGAAGCTTTCTTT.

V gene TRBV12-3 or TRBV12-4 combines with J gene TRBJ2-7; D ambiguous. V was cut by 0 bases and J by 7 bases, with 7 bases left in between. The CDR3 length is 12 residues. For the CDR3, the DNA is TGTGCCAGCAGTTTAGCGGAGAGGGAGCAGTACTTC. It codes for CASSLAEREQYF.

The chain couples TRBV11-3 to TRBJ2-1; perhaps TRBD1 as D (6 bases). The length of the CDR3 is 14 residues. V was shortened by 1 base and J by 2 bases, with 6 bases between the two germline ends. CDR1 SGHNT and CDR2 YENEEA come from the germline V gene. The CDR3, as DNA: TGTGCCAGCAGCTTAGGGGGGCCCTACAATGAGCAGTTCTTC. Residues: CASSLGGPYNEQFF.

The J gene is TRBJ1-2, the V gene TRBV28; D is undetermined. In germline, CDR1 is MDHEN, CDR2 SYDVKM. Trimming stripped 8 bases from V and 7 bases from J, with 14 bases between. This CDR3 comprises 12 residues. CDR3 residues: CASSTSELGYTF. The CDR3 nucleotides are TGTGCCAGCTCCACGTCGGAGCTTGGCTACACCTTC.